These 15 T cell receptor beta chains came from one sample sequenced in a study of early T cells in non-severe SARS-CoV-2 infection. TCRdb re-called the 5' RACE reads with MiXCR, one entry per CDR3 protein. The data show roughly 52,000 distinct CDR3 sequences, around 6.6% seen once. The starting material was whole blood, obtained at baseline. These receptors all stem from an adult who was a healthcare worker with PCR-confirmed SARS-CoV-2 infection or an uninfected control (not recorded which).

The genes are TRBV7-6 and TRBJ1-6, with a possible D match to TRBD1 (5 bases). The germline CDR1 and CDR2 sequences are SGHVS and FNYEAQ. With 5 bases removed from V and 14 bases from J, the gap between germline ends came to 28 bases. This CDR3 contains 17 residues. CDR3 DNA sequence: TGTGCCAGCAGCGCCCGCCCCCGGGGCTTGCCCTTTTGGGCCCTCCACTTT. Its translation is CASSARPRGLPFWALHF.

This clonotype has more than one count but fewer than ten. V gene TRBV12-5 combines with J gene TRBJ2-7, with 7 bases that match TRBD1. CDR1 LGHNT and CDR2 FRNRAP come from the germline V gene. This CDR3 has 15 amino acids. V shed 0 bases and J 4 bases; nucleotides not matched to a gene: 6. CDR3 coding DNA: TGTGCTAGTGGTTTGGTGGGCAGGGGGACGTACGAGCAGTACTTC. Amino acids: CASGLVGRGTYEQYF. The full variable domain, completed using reference TRBV12-5 and TRBJ2-7, is DARVTQTPRHKVTEMGQEVTMRCQPILGHNTVFWYRQTMMQGLELLAYFRNRAPLDDSGMPKDRFSAEMPDATLATLKIQPSEPRDSAVYFCASGLVGRGTYEQYFGPGTRLTVT.

At least ten counts were recorded for this clonotype. V usage is TRBV4-2 and J usage is TRBJ2-3; 10 nucleotides align to TRBD1. Per the germline V gene, CDR1 is LGHNA and CDR2 is YNFKEQ. The CDR3 consists of 16 residues. V was pared by 4 bases and J by 1 base, with 5 bases of the junction left unmatched. CDR3 sequence reads: CASSPKGQGRTDTQYF. The CDR3 nucleotides are TGTGCCAGCAGCCCGAAGGGACAGGGGCGCACAGATACGCAGTATTTT.

V usage is TRBV29-1 and J usage is TRBJ2-7; D call uncertain. Germline CDR1 SQVTM, CDR2 ANQGSEA. V lost 1 base to trimming and J lost 5 bases, with 12 bases between them. The CDR3 has 13 amino acids. The CDR3 reads CSVEVGQVNEQYF. The DNA for the CDR3 is TGCAGCGTTGAAGTCGGGCAGGTAAACGAGCAGTACTTC.

This clonotype came up a few times. The V and J genes are TRBV20-1 and TRBJ2-3, with 7 bases lining up with TRBD2. With 3 bases clipped from V and 6 bases from J, the junction kept 21 bases outside the gene matches. The CDR3 spans 18 residues. Per the germline V gene, CDR1 is DFQATT and CDR2 is SNEGSKA (reference sequence). CDR3 DNA: TGCAGTGCTAGTGACCCCCGCGGGAGCGGGGTCAGTCCGGATACGCAGTATTTT. Its protein product is CSASDPRGSGVSPDTQYF.

The chain combines TRBV7-9 with TRBJ1-1; D call uncertain. The CDR3 sequence is 12 residues long. Germline V gene sequence: CDR1 SEHNR, CDR2 FQNEAQ (reference sequence). Trimming removed 1 base at V and 6 bases at J, with 6 bases between. CDR3 amino acids: CASSLEYPEAFF. Written as DNA, the CDR3 is TGTGCCAGCAGCTTAGAGTACCCTGAAGCTTTCTTT.

This clonotype was picked up a small number of times. The chain has TRBV7-2 and TRBJ1-4; D unresolved. The germline gives CDR1 SGHTA, CDR2 FQGNSA. Deletions cut 1 base from V and 8 bases from J, with 8 bases between. There are 13 residues in the CDR3. The chain's CDR3 is CASSLGGKEKLFF. In DNA, the CDR3 is TGTGCCAGCAGCTTAGGTGGAAAAGAAAAACTGTTTTTT. Together with reference TRBV7-2 and TRBJ1-4, the CDR3 gives the full variable domain: GAGVSQSPSNKVTEKGKDVELRCDPISGHTALYWYRQSLGQGLEFLIYFQGNSAPDKSGLPSDRFSAERTGGSVSTLTIQRTQQEDSAVYLCASSLGGKEKLFFGSGTQLSVL.

This chain uses TRBV28 with TRBJ2-3, with D hard to call. V was cut by 6 bases and J by 0 bases, with 10 bases left in between. Germline lookup yields CDR1 MDHEN and CDR2 SYDVKM. The CDR3 spans 14 residues. The CDR3 is CASSPPSSTDTQYF. CDR3 DNA: TGTGCCAGCAGCCCTCCCTCTAGCACAGATACGCAGTATTTT.

This clonotype appeared many times. V gene TRBV7-3 combines with J gene TRBJ2-2; a possible D gene is TRBD2 (6 bases). Trimming stripped 4 bases from V and 5 bases from J, with 8 bases between. Germline CDR1 SGHTA, CDR2 FQGTGA. The CDR3 runs to 13 residues. The CDR3 coding sequence is TGTGCCAGCAGCTCCGGGACTACCGGGGAGCTGTTTTTT. It translates to CASSSGTTGELFF.

This chain connects TRBV20-1 to TRBJ2-1; D is possibly TRBD2 (6 bases). There are 14 residues in the CDR3. The V end lost 6 bases, the J end lost 8 bases, and 20 bases lay between the germline ends. In germline, CDR1 is DFQATT, CDR2 SNEGSKA (reference sequence). The CDR3 region is CSANRDSRGDEQFF. The DNA of the CDR3 is TGCAGTGCGAACCGGGACTCCCGCGGCGATGAGCAGTTCTTC.

The CDR3 loop reads CASGEGGGTDTQYF. CDR3 DNA: TGTGCCAGCGGGGAGGGGGGCGGCACAGATACGCAGTATTTT. The genes are TRBV28 and TRBJ2-3; perhaps TRBD2 as D (7 bases). V was cut by 8 bases and J by 1 base, with 13 bases left in between. The CDR3 consists of 14 residues. Germline loops: CDR1 MDHEN, CDR2 SYDVKM.

This clonotype was seen a few times. This chain links TRBV10-3 with TRBJ2-5; TRBD1 aligns across 7 bases. CDR1 is ENHRY, CDR2 SYGVKD, per germline. J lost 1 base, V lost 10 bases, and 3 bases had no gene match. This CDR3 is built from 12 residues. The CDR3 region has the DNA TGTGCCAGCCGGGACAGCCAAGAGACCCAGTACTTC. Protein: CASRDSQETQYF.

The table lists this clonotype with a few counts. The chain recombines TRBV6-2 or TRBV6-3 with TRBJ1-2, with TRBD1 as a possible D gene (5 bases). V was cut by 10 bases and J by 8 bases, with 23 bases left in between. The CDR3 loop spans 14 amino acids. Germline-derived CDR1 and CDR2 are MNHEY and SVGEGT. CDR3 DNA: TGTGCCAACCTAAGGGGCCTCCAAGCGGTCGGCTACACCTTC. Translating it yields CANLRGLQAVGYTF.

Many counts were recorded for this clonotype. The chain joins TRBV5-5 to TRBJ2-1, with D uncertain. CDR3 size: 15 residues. V lost 6 bases and J lost 0, with 13 bases in between. Germline CDR1 SGHKS, CDR2 YYEKEE (reference sequence). The CDR3 here is CASTSAPSSYNEQFF. CDR3 DNA: TGTGCCAGCACCTCCGCCCCTAGCTCCTACAATGAGCAGTTCTTC.

This clonotype showed up many times. V usage is TRBV7-6 and J usage is TRBJ2-2; TRBD1 is a possible D gene (6 bases). From germline, CDR1 is SGHVS and CDR2 FNYEAQ. The CDR3 contains 16 residues. Trimming pared 7 bases from V and 4 bases from J, leaving 19 bases between. As DNA, the CDR3 is TGTGCCAGCAACACAGGTGGGGGCGGAGCCACCGGGGAGCTGTTTTTT. Its translation: CASNTGGGGATGELFF. The full variable domain, rest sourced from reference TRBV7-6 and TRBJ2-2, is GAGVSQSPRYKVTKRGQDVALRCDPISGHVSLYWYRQALGQGPEFLTYFNYEAQQDKSGLPNDRFSAERPEGSISTLTIQRTEQRDSAMYRCASNTGGGGATGELFFGEGSRLTVL.